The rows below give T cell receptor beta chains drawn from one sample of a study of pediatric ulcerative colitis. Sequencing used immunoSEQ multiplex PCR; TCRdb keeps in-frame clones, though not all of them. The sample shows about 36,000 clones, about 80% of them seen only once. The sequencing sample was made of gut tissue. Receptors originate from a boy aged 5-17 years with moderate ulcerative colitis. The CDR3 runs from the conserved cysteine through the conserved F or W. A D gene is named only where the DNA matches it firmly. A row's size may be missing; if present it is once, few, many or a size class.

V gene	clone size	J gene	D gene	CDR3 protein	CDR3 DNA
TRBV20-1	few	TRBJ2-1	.	CSATAGIEQFF	TGCAGTGCTACCGCAGGGATTGAGCAGTTCTTC
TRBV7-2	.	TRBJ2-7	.	CASSLKYEQYF	TGTGCCAGCAGCTTGAAGTACGAGCAGTACTTC
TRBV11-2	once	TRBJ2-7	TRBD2	CASSLVGTSEVYEQYF	TGTGCCAGCAGCTTAGTTGGGACTAGCGAGGTCTACGAGCAGTACTTC
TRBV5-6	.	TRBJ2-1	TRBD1	CASSLIRTGSHNEQFF	TGTGCCAGCAGCTTGATCCGGACAGGCAGCCACAATGAGCAGTTCTTC
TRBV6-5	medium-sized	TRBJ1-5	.	CASSSKQGSQPQHF	TGTGCCAGCAGTTCTAAACAGGGCAGTCAGCCCCAGCATTTT
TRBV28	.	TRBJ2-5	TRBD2	CASKLGLAGSETQYF	TGTGCCAGCAAATTGGGCCTAGCGGGATCGGAGACCCAGTACTTC
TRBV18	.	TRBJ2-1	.	CASSTNAGLHNNEQFF	TGTGCCAGCTCGACGAACGCGGGACTCCATAACAATGAGCAGTTCTTC
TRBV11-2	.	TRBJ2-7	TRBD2	CASSLVTSGGVYF	TGTGCCAGCAGCTTAGTGACTAGCGGGGGGGTGTACTTC
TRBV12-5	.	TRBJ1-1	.	CASGLGRELAPNTEAFF	TGTGCTAGTGGTTTGGGCCGGGAGTTGGCCCCGAACACTGAAGCTTTCTTT
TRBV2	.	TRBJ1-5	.	CASSRGGGQPQHF	TGTGCCAGCAGCCGAGGGGGGGGCCAGCCCCAGCATTTT
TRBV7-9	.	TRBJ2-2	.	CASSQPGPYYLPGELFF	TGTGCCAGCAGCCAGCCGGGACCCTATTATTTACCCGGGGAGCTGTTTTTT
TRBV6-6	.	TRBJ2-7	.	CASNSAGPYEQYF	TGTGCCAGCAACTCCGCCGGCCCCTACGAGCAGTACTTC
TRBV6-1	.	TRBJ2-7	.	CASSAYYLQGLVSYEQYF	TGTGCCAGCAGTGCGTATTACCTACAGGGTCTGGTCTCCTACGAGCAGTACTTC
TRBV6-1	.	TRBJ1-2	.	CASSEQMVVNYGYTF	TGTGCCAGCAGCGAGCAGATGGTGGTGAACTATGGCTACACCTTC
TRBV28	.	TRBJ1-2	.	CASRLQGVQGYTF	TGTGCCAGCCGGCTTCAAGGGGTTCAGGGCTACACCTTC
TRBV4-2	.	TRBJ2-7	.	CASSQDSREYEQYF	TGTGCCAGCAGCCAAGATAGTCGGGAATACGAGCAGTACTTC
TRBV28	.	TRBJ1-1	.	CASSLGENTEAFF	TGTGCCAGCAGTTTAGGGGAGAACACTGAAGCTTTCTTT
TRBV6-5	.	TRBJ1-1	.	CASSYWRAGNTEAFF	TGTGCCAGCAGTTACTGGCGGGCCGGAAACACTGAAGCTTTCTTT
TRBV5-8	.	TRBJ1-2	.	CASSLPIRDNYGYTF	TGTGCCAGCAGCTTGCCGATAAGGGATAACTATGGCTACACCTTC
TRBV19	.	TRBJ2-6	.	CASSIDRGRVKNGANVLTF	TGTGCCAGTAGTATAGATAGAGGGCGCGTTAAAAATGGGGCCAACGTCCTGACTTTC
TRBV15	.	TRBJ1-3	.	CATSRDLTSGNTIYF	TGTGCCACCAGCAGAGATCTAACCTCTGGAAACACCATATATTTT
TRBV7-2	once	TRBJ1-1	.	CASSPRGHLNTEAFF	TGTGCCAGCAGCCCCAGGGGTCACTTGAACACTGAAGCTTTCTTT
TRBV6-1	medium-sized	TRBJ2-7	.	CASSEGWPGGYEQYF	TGTGCCAGCAGTGAAGGCTGGCCAGGCGGTTACGAGCAGTACTTC
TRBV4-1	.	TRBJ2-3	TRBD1	CASSRPDRAASDTQYF	TGCGCCAGCAGCCGGCCGGACAGGGCCGCCTCAGATACGCAGTATTTT
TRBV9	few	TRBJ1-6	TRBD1	CASSLRTGDNSPLHF	TGTGCCAGCAGCTTACGGACAGGAGATAATTCACCCCTCCACTTT
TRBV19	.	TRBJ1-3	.	CASTRGGSGNTIYF	TGTGCCAGTACCCGAGGGGGCTCTGGAAACACCATATATTTT
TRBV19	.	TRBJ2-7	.	CASRQTGYEQYF	TGTGCCAGTAGACAGACAGGCTACGAGCAGTACTTC
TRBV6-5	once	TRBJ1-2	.	CASTPGKNYGYTF	TGTGCCAGCACCCCAGGGAAAAACTATGGCTACACCTTC
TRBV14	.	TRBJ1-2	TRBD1	CASSQGVPRWDFRTGGYTF	TGTGCCAGCAGCCAAGGGGTTCCAAGGTGGGATTTTCGGACAGGTGGCTACACCTTC
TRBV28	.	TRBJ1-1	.	CASSGIRQVYTEAFF	TGTGCCAGCAGTGGAATTCGACAGGTGTACACTGAAGCTTTCTTT
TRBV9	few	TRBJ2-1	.	CASSRGDYNEQFF	TGTGCCAGCAGCCGGGGAGACTACAATGAGCAGTTCTTC
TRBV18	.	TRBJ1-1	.	CASSPLRTGLNTEAFF	TGTGCCAGCTCACCCTTACGTACAGGGTTAAACACTGAAGCTTTCTTT
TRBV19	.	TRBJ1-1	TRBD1	CASRSTGGGTEAFF	TGTGCCAGTAGATCGACAGGGGGAGGCACTGAAGCTTTCTTT
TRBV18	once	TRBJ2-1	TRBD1	CASSPPGQQDNEQFF	TGTGCCAGCTCACCACCGGGACAGCAAGACAATGAGCAGTTCTTC
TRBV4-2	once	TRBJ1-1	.	CASSRSGHRNTEAFF	TGTGCCAGCAGCCGATCGGGACACCGAAACACTGAAGCTTTCTTT
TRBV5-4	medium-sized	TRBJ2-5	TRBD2	CATPGLEGETQYF	TGTGCCACCCCGGGACTAGAAGGCGAGACCCAGTACTTC
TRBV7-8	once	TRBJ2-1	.	CASSLGGATYNEQFF	TGTGCCAGCAGCTTAGGTGGGGCCACCTACAATGAGCAGTTCTTC
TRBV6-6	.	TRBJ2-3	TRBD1	CASSWGTGGTDTQYF	TGTGCCAGCAGTTGGGGGACAGGGGGCACAGATACGCAGTATTTT
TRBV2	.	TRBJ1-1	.	CASSENLRTEAFF	TGTGCCAGCTCCGAAAACCTGCGCACTGAAGCTTTCTTT
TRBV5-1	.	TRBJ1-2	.	CASSLARAGGVIYGYTF	TGCGCCAGCAGCTTGGCCAGGGCAGGAGGAGTGATTTATGGCTACACCTTC
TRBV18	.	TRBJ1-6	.	CASSVGVDSPLHF	TGTGCCAGCTCAGTAGGAGTTGATTCACCCCTCCACTTT
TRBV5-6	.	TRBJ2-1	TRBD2	CASSYGTSTNEQFF	TGTGCCAGCAGCTACGGGACTAGCACCAATGAGCAGTTCTTC
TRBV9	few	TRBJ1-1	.	CASSVSGNTEAFF	TGTGCCAGCAGCGTCTCCGGGAACACTGAAGCTTTCTTT
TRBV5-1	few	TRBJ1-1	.	CASRLTGTPGSEAFF	TGCGCCAGCCGCCTAACCGGGACTCCGGGGTCTGAAGCTTTCTTT
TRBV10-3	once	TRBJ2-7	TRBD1	CAISDVTGEGYEQYF	TGTGCCATCAGTGATGTGACAGGGGAAGGCTACGAGCAGTACTTC
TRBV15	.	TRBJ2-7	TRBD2	CATSIAPLEGLAAGEQYF	TGTGCCACCAGCATTGCGCCTCTCGAAGGACTAGCAGCCGGCGAGCAGTACTTC
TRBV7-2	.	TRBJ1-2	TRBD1	CASSPNLGQTYGYTF	TGTGCCAGCAGCCCGAACTTGGGACAGACCTATGGCTACACCTTC
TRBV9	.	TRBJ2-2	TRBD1	CASSVGSVGGHTGELFF	TGTGCCAGCAGCGTAGGGTCAGTAGGGGGCCACACCGGGGAGCTGTTTTTT
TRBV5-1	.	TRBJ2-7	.	CASSLGWEVSYEQYF	TGCGCCAGCAGCTTGGGGTGGGAGGTCTCCTACGAGCAGTACTTC
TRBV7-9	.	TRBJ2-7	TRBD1	CASSQPAGQERYEQYF	TGTGCCAGCAGCCAACCGGCGGGACAGGAAAGGTACGAGCAGTACTTC
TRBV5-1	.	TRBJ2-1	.	CASSLEAGYNEQFF	TGCGCCAGCAGCTTGGAGGCGGGGTACAATGAGCAGTTCTTC
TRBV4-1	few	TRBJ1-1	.	CASSQASNTEAFF	TGCGCCAGCAGCCAAGCGAGTAACACTGAAGCTTTCTTT
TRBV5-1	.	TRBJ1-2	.	CASSPDPNYGYTF	TGCGCCAGCAGCCCAGATCCAAACTATGGCTACACCTTC
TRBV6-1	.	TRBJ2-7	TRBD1	CAAAGQVNEQYF	TGTGCCGCCGCCGGACAGGTGAACGAGCAGTACTTC
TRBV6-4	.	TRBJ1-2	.	CASSDSYGYTF	TGTGCCAGCAGTGACTCCTATGGCTACACCTTC
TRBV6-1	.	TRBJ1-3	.	CASSEPYSGNTIYF	TGTGCCAGCAGTGAACCCTACTCTGGAAACACCATATATTTT
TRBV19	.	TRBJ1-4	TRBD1	CASSDVRQGGEKLFF	TGTGCCAGTAGTGACGTTAGACAGGGAGGCGAAAAACTGTTTTTT
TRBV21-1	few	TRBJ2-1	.	CASSKERGSGQVTGSYNEQFF	TGTGCCAGCAGCAAAGAGCGTGGGTCGGGACAGGTCACAGGCTCCTACAATGAGCAGTTCTTC
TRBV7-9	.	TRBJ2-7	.	CASSPMGQATYEQYF	TGTGCCAGCAGCCCGATGGGGCAGGCGACCTACGAGCAGTACTTC
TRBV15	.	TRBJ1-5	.	CATSRDGSNQPQHF	TGTGCCACCAGTAGGGACGGTTCTAATCAGCCCCAGCATTTT